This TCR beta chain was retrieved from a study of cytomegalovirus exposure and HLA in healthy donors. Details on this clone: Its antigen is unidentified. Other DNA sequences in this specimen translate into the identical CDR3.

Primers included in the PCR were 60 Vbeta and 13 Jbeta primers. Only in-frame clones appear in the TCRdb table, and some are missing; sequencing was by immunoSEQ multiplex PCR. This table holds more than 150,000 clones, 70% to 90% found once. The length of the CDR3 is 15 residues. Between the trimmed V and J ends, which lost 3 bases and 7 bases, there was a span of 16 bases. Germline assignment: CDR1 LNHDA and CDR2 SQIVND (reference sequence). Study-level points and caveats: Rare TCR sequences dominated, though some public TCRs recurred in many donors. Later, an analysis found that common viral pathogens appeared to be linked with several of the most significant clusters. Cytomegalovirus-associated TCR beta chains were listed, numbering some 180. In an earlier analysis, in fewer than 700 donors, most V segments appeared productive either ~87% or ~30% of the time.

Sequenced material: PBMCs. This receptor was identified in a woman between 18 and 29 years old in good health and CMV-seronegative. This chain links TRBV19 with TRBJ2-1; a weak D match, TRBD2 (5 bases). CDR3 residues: CASSINGNVRNEQFF. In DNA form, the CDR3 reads TGTGCCAGTAGTATCAACGGGAATGTGAGGAATGAGCAGTTCTTC.